This T cell receptor (beta chain) was identified during a study of regulatory T cells in long-lasting Graves disease. Study in general: Antithyroid drugs had been taken under 3 months by newly diagnosed Graves' patients.

Time point given: newly diagnosed GD, antithyroid drugs for less than 3 months. RNA extracted from PBMCs served as the sequencing template. Patients came through an endocrinology department, and that department was in Xi'an, China. Germline CDR1 and CDR2: MNHEY and SMNVEV (reference sequence). V shed 5 bases, J shed 8 bases, and the junction held 11 bases outside the gene matches. The CDR3 is 15 residues long. Combining iRepertoire HTBI primers with Arm-PCR of CDR3 regions, the authors built TCR beta libraries. TCRdb re-called the multiplex PCR reads with MiXCR, one entry per CDR3 protein. The table lists 400,000 to 650,000 distinct CDR3 sequences, about 16% of them singletons, with 20% to 30% in the top ten. This clonotype showed up many times. Its antigen is not identified. The study, taken as a whole, reports: Persistent Graves' patients showed less TCR diversity than newly diagnosed ones. Persistent patients shared more public clonotypes (roughly 2,800) than new patients (about 960).

This same sample was also taken into another study, of T cells in Graves' hyperthyroidism and ophthalmopathy.

This chain uses TRBV27 with TRBJ1-2; 10 bases are a match to TRBD1. The sequence came from a woman aged 35-65 years with Graves disease. Sample: peripheral blood mononuclear cells (PBMCs), taken at new diagnosis, from a patient treated with antithyroid drugs. This CDR3 is CASSTTGTGAGGYTF. The CDR3 region has the DNA TGTGCCAGCAGTACCACCGGGACAGGGGCCGGGGGCTACACCTTC.